The T cell receptor beta chain described here comes from a study of OX40 agonist ivuxolimab in advanced cancers. About the research overall: Among those treated, three patients had partial responses, one with hepatocellular carcinoma and two with cutaneous melanoma. Findings and caveats of the study: The mean number of expanded clones was higher in CD8+ T cells than in CD4+.

Cycle 7 day 1, cycle 4 day 1, and baseline were the timepoints at which blood was sampled. There are 15 residues in the CDR3. V lost 6 bases to trimming and J lost 6 bases, with 17 bases between them. Germline V gene sequence: CDR1 MNHEY, CDR2 SVGAGI. The data were produced by immunoSEQ multiplex PCR, yet TCRdb's version contains in-frame clones alone and is incomplete. The sample includes fewer than 65,000 clones, 65% to 90% seen only once; the top ten take around 3.8%. Of note for this clone: The antigen is undetermined.

The sequencing here drew on CD4+ or CD8+ T cells sorted from blood, taken in a trial of the OX40 agonist ivuxolimab. The clonotype comes from an adult with an advanced solid tumor such as melanoma, head and neck, liver or kidney cancer. This chain joins TRBV6-5 and TRBJ1-4; maybe TRBD1 (6 bases). The CDR3 protein is CASREGQTGHEKLFF. In nucleotides, the CDR3 is TGTGCCAGCAGGGAGGGCCAAACAGGGCATGAAAAACTGTTTTTT.